The 12 T cell receptor beta chains below all came from one sample that was sequenced in a study of vaccination and CD4 T cells after COVID-19. TCRdb re-called the PCR reads through MiXCR, storing one row per CDR3 protein. This sample has approximately 20,000 distinct CDR3 sequences, with 60% to 80% found just once. This specimen consisted of CD4+ T cells from blood, obtained before SARS-CoV-2 vaccination. All receptors come from a human donor who had recovered from COVID-19.

This clonotype has a single count. The CDR3 sequence: CASTKAPGGRYEQYF. Here the CDR3 DNA reads TGTGCCAGCACCAAAGCCCCAGGGGGGCGGTACGAGCAGTACTTC. The gene calls are TRBV6-2 or TRBV6-3 and TRBJ2-7, with D perhaps TRBD1 (7 bases). Germline CDR1 is MNHEY and CDR2 is SVGEGT. V lost 7 bases and J lost 4, with 20 bases in between. CDR3 length: 15 residues.

This clonotype was observed a handful of times. This chain links TRBV20-1 with TRBJ1-5, with D possibly TRBD1 on 5 matching bases. Trimming left V 5 bases short and J 0 bases short, with 14 bases between. CDR1 DFQATT and CDR2 SNEGSKA come from the germline V gene (reference sequence). The CDR3 is 15 residues long. CDR3 nucleotide sequence: TGCAGTGCTGTAGCAGGGTCCGATAGCAATCAGCCCCAGCATTTT. Translated: CSAVAGSDSNQPQHF.

The rearrangement uses TRBV20-1 and TRBJ1-6; D unresolved. The CDR3 runs to 17 residues. Germline CDR1 and CDR2: DFQATT and SNEGSKA (reference sequence). V shed 0 bases and J shed 8 bases, with 20 bases lying between them. The CDR3 loop is CSARDWSGAGRDSPLHF. For the CDR3, the DNA is TGCAGTGCTAGAGATTGGTCAGGAGCCGGTAGGGATTCACCCCTCCACTTT.

The V gene is TRBV5-5, the J gene TRBJ1-1; 8 bases map to TRBD1. V lost 5 bases and J lost 4; bases outside the gene matches: 7. This CDR3 spans 14 amino acids. Germline V gene data show CDR1 as SGHKS and CDR2 as YYEKEE (reference sequence). CDR3: CASRTQGDGTEAFF. Here the CDR3 DNA reads TGTGCCAGCAGGACACAGGGGGACGGCACTGAAGCTTTCTTT.

The chain couples TRBV19 to TRBJ1-5, with 7 bases fitting TRBD1. This CDR3 region has 13 residues. V was clipped by 5 bases and J by 8 bases; unmatched bases: 6. Germline V gene data show CDR1 as LNHDA and CDR2 as SQIVND (reference sequence). DNA for the CDR3: TGTGCCAGTAGTTCGACAGGGAACGAGCCCCAGCATTTT. Amino acids: CASSSTGNEPQHF.

V usage is TRBV12-3 or TRBV12-4 and J usage is TRBJ2-5; 9 nucleotides align to TRBD1. The CDR3 is 13 residues long. The trim removed 6 bases at V and 4 bases at J, leaving 3 bases unmatched. The CDR3 spells CASSRQGGETQYF. In DNA, the CDR3 is TGTGCCAGCAGCCGACAGGGGGGAGAGACCCAGTACTTC.

The chain links TRBV6-2 or TRBV6-3 to TRBJ2-5, with D perhaps matching TRBD2 (5 bases). This CDR3 has 15 amino acids. The germline CDR1 and CDR2 sequences are MNHEY and SVGEGT. Trimming pared 5 bases from V and 4 bases from J, leaving 17 bases between. CDR3 protein: CASSGRLGSVETQYF. DNA for the CDR3: TGTGCCAGCAGTGGCCGCTTGGGTAGCGTAGAGACCCAGTACTTC.

The rearrangement joins TRBV15 to TRBJ2-5, with D perhaps TRBD1 (6 bases). CDR1 is LNHNV and CDR2 is YYDKDF in the germline V gene (reference sequence). V was cut by 5 bases and J by 4 bases, with 11 bases left in between. This CDR3 comprises 13 residues. The CDR3 nucleotides read TGTGCCACCAGCCGGGGACAAGTAGAGACCCAGTACTTC. As protein: CATSRGQVETQYF.

The chain links TRBV12-3 or TRBV12-4 to TRBJ1-5; 8 positions match TRBD1. There are 14 residues in the CDR3. With V trimmed by 2 bases and J by 7 bases, 4 bases remained unmatched. In DNA, the CDR3 is TGTGCCAGCAGTTTATCCAGGGGGCTGCAGCCCCAGCATTTT. Translation: CASSLSRGLQPQHF.

In this sample, this clonotype turned up a few times. The V and J genes are TRBV6-1 and TRBJ2-1, with D tentatively TRBD1 (6 bases). The CDR3 covers 15 residues. Germline CDR1 reads MNHNS; CDR2 reads SASEGT. V shed 6 bases and J shed 2 bases, with 14 bases lying between them. CDR3 residues: CASSQQGAAYNEQFF. The CDR3 region has the DNA TGTGCCAGCAGCCAACAGGGAGCGGCCTACAATGAGCAGTTCTTC.

The sample holds a few counts of this clonotype. CDR3 sequence reads: CASSQGVVSPLHF. The CDR3 DNA reads as TGTGCCAGCAGTCAGGGGGTTGTTTCACCCCTCCACTTT. The chain employs TRBV6-1 and TRBJ1-6; 7 nucleotides agree with TRBD1. The CDR3 has 13 residues. Germline V gives CDR1 MNHNS, CDR2 SASEGT. V was pared by 5 bases and J by 9 bases, with 4 bases of the junction left unmatched.

The rearrangement links TRBV7-8 to TRBJ2-2; tentatively, D is TRBD2 (6 bases). Trimming took 5 bases from V and 5 from J, leaving 18 bases between them. CDR1 SGHVS and CDR2 FQNEAQ come from the germline V gene. The CDR3 contains 16 residues. The CDR3 loop reads CASSPRRGSRTGELFF. The DNA for the CDR3 is TGTGCCAGCAGCCCCCGACGGGGGAGTCGGACCGGGGAGCTGTTTTTT.